Detailed here is one T cell receptor (beta chain). A much larger clone lies one base from this, so it may be a read error. TCRdb redid the calling of the PCR reads with MiXCR, one entry per CDR3 protein. The sample carries 35,000 to 45,000 distinct CDR3 sequences, approximately 19% recorded once. This specimen belongs to a study of molecular identifiers for immune sequencing clone quantification. The CDR3 totals 13 residues. The germline CDR1 and CDR2 sequences are MDHEN and SYDVKM. Trimming left V 11 bases short and J 4 bases short, with 16 bases between. The chain combines TRBV28 with TRBJ2-3, with D possibly being TRBD1 or TRBD2 (5 bases each). The clonotype was recovered from a human donor in good health. Some libraries in this study had Jurkat cell RNA spiked in. Sequencing input: naive CD8+ T cells from blood, with Jurkat cell RNA spiked in. Subset here: FACS-sorted CD8+CD4-CCR7+CD45RA+ naive T cells. The CDR3, as DNA: TGTGCCGCCCTCGAGGGGTACGCAGATACGCAGTATTTT. Protein sequence: CAALEGYADTQYF.